This record covers a single T cell receptor beta chain. Profiling relied on immunoSEQ multiplex PCR, and the TCRdb table lists in-frame clones only, not all of them. The table lists some 640,000 clones, approximately 89% of them singletons. This record comes from a study of shared T cell receptors in the human thymus. Germline V gene data show CDR1 as SSHAT and CDR2 as FNYEAQ (reference sequence). V was clipped by 2 bases and J by 1 base, with 24 bases between them. The CDR3 loop spans 20 amino acids. These same data were also listed under a study on human thymus T cells. That publication notes: Healthy Finnish infants having corrective surgery for congenital heart defects served as donors. Obtained as resections during corrective heart surgery, the thymus tissue was then studied. V and J genes seemed to be used with bias in thymic and blood repertoires. There were highly overlapping thymic repertoires among unrelated individuals, as related research reported.

The clonotype comes from a boy in the first two years of life with a congenital heart defect. The gene calls are TRBV7-7 and TRBJ2-1, with no clear D. Sequenced material: thymocytes. In nucleotides, the CDR3 is TGTGCCAGCAGCTTAAGCCCCCCCCGTCGGAGTCAACTATCCTACAATGAGCAGTTCTTC. Translation: CASSLSPPRRSQLSYNEQFF.